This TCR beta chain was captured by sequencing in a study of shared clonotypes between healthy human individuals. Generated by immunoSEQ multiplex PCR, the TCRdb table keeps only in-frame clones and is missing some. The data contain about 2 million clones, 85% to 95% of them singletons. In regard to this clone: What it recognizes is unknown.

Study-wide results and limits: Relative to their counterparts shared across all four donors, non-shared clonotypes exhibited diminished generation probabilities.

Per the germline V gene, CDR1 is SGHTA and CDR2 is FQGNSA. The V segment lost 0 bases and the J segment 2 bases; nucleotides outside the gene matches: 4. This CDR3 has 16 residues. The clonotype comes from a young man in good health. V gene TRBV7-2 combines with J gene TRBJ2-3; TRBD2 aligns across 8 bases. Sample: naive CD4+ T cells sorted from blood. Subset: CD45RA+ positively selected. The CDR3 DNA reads TGTGCCAGCAGCTTAGCGCCGGGACTAGTCACAGATACGCAGTATTTT. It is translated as CASSLAPGLVTDTQYF.